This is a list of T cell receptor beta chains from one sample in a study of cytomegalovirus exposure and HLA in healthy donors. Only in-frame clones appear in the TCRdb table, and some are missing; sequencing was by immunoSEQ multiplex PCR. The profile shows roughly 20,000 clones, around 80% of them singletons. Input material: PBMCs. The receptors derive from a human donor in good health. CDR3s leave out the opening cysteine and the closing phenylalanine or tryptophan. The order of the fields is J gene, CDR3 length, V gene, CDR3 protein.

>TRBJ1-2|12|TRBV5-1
ASSSDRGLSGYT
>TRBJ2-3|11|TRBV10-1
ASRRGSTDTQY
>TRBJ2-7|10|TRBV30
AWVDSSYEQY
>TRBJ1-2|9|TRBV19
ASTRGRGYT
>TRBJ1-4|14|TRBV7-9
ASSPIAGTVNEKLF
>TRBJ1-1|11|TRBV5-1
ASSWRGNTEAF
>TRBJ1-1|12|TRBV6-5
ASSTGGTGTEAF
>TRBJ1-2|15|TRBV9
ASSVEKEQGANYGYT
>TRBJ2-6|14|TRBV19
ASSGGHNPGANVLT
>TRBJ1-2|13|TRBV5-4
ASSLRGLVHYGYT
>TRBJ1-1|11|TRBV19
ASRVRVNTEAF
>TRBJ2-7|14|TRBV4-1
ASSQDMREGQYEQY
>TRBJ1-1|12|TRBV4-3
ASSHGTDNTEAF
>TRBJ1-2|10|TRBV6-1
ASKDTQGFAT
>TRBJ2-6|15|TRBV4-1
ASSHDREVSGANVLT
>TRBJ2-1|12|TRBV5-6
ASSLLGNRVGQF
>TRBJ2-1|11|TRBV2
ASSETPRGEQF
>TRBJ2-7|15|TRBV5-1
ASSTQGAGGASYEQY
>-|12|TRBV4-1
ASSQDIEIYEQY
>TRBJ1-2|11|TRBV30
AWSVQGDYGYT
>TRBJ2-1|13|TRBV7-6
ASSLRTSGANEQF
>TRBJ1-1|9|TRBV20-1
SARSGTEAF
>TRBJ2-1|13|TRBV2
ASSSSGSSYNEQF
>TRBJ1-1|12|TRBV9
ASSDGQGVTEAF
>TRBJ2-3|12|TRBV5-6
ASSRQGNTDTQY
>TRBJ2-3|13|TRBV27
ASSLDRVGTDTQY
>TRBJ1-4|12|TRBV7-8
ASSTGQINEKLF
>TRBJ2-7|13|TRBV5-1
ASRSQGRGFYEQY
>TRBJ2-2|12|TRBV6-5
ASSRRRYTGELF
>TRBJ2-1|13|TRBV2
ASSTPGPLPNEQF
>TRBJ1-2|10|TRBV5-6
ASSWGRGGYT
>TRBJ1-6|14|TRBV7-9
ASSLSESSYNSPLH
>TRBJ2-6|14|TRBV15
ATSRQGASGANVLT